This T cell receptor beta chain is drawn from a study of cytomegalovirus exposure and HLA in healthy donors. Study context: Among the 398 genotyped donors, 70% to 85% were placed in the Caucasian-associated ancestry cluster.

The PCR made use of 60 Vbeta and 13 Jbeta primers. Method: immunoSEQ multiplex PCR; TCRdb's copy keeps in-frame clones and lacks some. The sample includes roughly 200,000 clones, 70% to 85% of them seen just once. Broader study findings: Cytomegalovirus association was listed for approximately 150 TCR beta chains.

Remarks on this clone: Its antigen remains unidentified.

V gave up 1 base and J gave up 3 bases; unmatched junction bases: 8. The CDR3 spans 19 residues. Germline V gives CDR1 SGDLS, CDR2 YYNGEE. Sequenced sample: PBMCs. The chain combines TRBV9 with TRBJ2-2; 14 nucleotides line up with TRBD2. The source is a woman in her thirties or forties in good health and CMV-seronegative. CDR3 sequence: CASSVRLAGGLFDTGELFF. CDR3 coding DNA: TGTGCCAGCAGCGTACGACTAGCGGGGGGGCTATTCGACACCGGGGAGCTGTTTTTT.